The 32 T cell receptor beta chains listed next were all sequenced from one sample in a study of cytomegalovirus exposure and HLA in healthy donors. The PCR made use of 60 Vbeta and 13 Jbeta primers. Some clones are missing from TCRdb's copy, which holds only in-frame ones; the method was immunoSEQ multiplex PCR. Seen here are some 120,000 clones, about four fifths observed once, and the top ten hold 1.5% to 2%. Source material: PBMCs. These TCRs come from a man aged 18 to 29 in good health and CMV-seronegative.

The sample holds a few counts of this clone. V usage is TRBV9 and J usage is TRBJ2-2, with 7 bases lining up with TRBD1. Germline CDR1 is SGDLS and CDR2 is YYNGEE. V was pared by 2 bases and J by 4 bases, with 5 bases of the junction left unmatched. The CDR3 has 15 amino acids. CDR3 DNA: TGTGCCAGCAGCGTTCGTTCAGGGGGCACCGGGGAGCTGTTTTTT. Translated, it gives CASSVRSGGTGELFF.

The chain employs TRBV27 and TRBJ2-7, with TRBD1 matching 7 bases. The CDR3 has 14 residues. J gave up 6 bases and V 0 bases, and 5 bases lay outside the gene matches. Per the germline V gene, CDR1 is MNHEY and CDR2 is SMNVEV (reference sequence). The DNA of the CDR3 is TGTGCCAGCAGTTTATCGTACAACAGGGGCGAGCAGTACGTC. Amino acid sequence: CASSLSYNRGEQYV.

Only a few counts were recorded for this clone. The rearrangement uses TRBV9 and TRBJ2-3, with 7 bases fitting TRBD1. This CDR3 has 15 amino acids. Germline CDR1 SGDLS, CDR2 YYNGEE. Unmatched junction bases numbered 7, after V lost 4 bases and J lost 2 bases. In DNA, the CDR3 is TGTGCCAGCAGCTTGCGACAGGGAAACACAGATACGCAGTATTTT. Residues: CASSLRQGNTDTQYF. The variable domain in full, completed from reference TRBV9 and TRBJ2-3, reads DSGVTQTPKHLITATGQRVTLRCSPRSGDLSVYWYQQSLDQGLQFLIQYYNGEERAKGNILERFSAQQFPDLHSELNLSSLELGDSALYFCASSLRQGNTDTQYFGPGTRLTVL.

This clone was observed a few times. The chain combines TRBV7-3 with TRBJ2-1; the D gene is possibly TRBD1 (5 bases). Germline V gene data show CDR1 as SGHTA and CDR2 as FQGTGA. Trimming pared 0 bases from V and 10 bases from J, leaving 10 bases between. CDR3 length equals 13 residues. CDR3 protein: CASSLTSQGEQFF. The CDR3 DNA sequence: TGTGCCAGCAGCTTAACGTCTCAGGGCGAGCAGTTCTTC.

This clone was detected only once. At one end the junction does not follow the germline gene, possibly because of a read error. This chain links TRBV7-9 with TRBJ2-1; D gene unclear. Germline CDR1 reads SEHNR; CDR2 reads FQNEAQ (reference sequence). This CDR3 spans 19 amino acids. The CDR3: CASSLTLLHTTTSHNEQFF. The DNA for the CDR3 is TGTGCCAGCAGCCTAACCCTCCTTCATACTACTACCTCCCACAATGAGCAGTTCTTC.

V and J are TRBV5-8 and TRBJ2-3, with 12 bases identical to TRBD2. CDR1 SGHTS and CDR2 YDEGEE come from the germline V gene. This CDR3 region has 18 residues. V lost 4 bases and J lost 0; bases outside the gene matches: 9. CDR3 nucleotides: TGTGCCAGCAGCCCGGCCGGGACTAGCGGGTCTAGCACAGATACGCAGTATTTT. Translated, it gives CASSPAGTSGSSTDTQYF.

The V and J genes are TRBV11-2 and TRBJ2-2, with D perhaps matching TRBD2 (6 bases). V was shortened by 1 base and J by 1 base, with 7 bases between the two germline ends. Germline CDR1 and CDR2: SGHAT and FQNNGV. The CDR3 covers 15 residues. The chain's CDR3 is CASSLVGGNTGELFF. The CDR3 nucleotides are TGTGCCAGCAGCTTAGTCGGGGGGAACACCGGGGAGCTGTTTTTT.

The CDR3 DNA is TGTGCCAGCAGACCGGACAGGCCGAACACTGAAGCTTTCTTT. This encodes CASRPDRPNTEAFF. The V and J genes are TRBV28 and TRBJ1-1; 7 bases fit TRBD1. J lost 1 base, V lost 6 bases, and 5 bases had no gene match. The CDR3 is 14 amino acids. The germline gives CDR1 MDHEN, CDR2 SYDVKM.

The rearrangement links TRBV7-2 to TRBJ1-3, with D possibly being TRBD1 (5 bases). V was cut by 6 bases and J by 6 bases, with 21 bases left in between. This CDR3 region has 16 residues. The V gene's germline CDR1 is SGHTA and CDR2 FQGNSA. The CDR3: CASRHSASAGENTIYF. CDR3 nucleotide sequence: TGTGCCAGCAGACACTCGGCTTCAGCGGGGGAAAACACCATATATTTT.

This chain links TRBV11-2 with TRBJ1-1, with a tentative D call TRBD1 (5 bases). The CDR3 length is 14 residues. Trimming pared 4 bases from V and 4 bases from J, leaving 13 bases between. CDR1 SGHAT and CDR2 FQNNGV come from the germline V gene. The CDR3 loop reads CASSSAGGRTEAFF. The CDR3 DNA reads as TGTGCCAGCAGCTCCGCCGGGGGTCGCACTGAAGCTTTCTTT.

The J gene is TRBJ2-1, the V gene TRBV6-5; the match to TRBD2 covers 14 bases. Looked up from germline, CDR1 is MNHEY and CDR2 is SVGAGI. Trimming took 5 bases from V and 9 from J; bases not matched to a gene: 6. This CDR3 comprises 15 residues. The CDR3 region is CASSKGLAGGGEQFF. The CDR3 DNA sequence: TGTGCCAGCAGTAAAGGACTAGCGGGAGGTGGTGAGCAGTTCTTC.

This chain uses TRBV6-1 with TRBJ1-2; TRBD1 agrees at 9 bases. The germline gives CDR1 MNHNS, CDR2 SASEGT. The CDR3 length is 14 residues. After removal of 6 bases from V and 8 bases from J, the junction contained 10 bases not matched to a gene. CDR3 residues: CASSRTGEPGGYTF. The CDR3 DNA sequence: TGTGCCAGCAGCAGGACAGGGGAGCCCGGGGGCTACACCTTC.

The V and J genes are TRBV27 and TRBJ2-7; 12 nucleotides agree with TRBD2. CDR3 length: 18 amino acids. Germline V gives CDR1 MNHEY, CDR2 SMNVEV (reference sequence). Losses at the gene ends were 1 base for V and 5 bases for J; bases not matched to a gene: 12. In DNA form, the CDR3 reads TGTGCCAGCAGTTTATGGGCTAGCGGGAGGGAGAATCGGCACGAGCAGTACTTC. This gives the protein CASSLWASGRENRHEQYF.

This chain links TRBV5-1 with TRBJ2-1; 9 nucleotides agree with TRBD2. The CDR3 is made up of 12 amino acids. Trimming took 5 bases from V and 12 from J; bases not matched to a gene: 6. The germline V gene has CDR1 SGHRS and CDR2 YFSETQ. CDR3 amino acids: CASRSSGIVQFF. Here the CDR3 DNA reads TGCGCCAGCAGGTCTAGCGGGATCGTGCAGTTCTTC.

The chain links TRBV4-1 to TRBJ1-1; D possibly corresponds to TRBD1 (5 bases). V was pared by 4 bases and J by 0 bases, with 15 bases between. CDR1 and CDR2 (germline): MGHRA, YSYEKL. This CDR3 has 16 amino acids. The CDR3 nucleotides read TGCGCCAGCAGCCCGCGGGCGGGACGCATGAACACTGAAGCTTTCTTT. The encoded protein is CASSPRAGRMNTEAFF.

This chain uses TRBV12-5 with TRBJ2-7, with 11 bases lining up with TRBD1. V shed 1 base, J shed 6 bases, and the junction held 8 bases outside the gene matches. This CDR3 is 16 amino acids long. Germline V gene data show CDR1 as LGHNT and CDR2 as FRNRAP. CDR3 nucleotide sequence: TGTGCTAGTGGTTTGGAACGGGACAGGGGGTTGGGCGAGCAGTACGTC. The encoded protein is CASGLERDRGLGEQYV.

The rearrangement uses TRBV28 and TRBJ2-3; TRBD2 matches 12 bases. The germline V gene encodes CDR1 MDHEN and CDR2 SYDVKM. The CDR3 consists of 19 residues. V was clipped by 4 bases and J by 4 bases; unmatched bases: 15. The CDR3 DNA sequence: TGTGCCAGCAGTTACCAAACTGGCCGACTAGCGGGAGATGCAGATACGCAGTATTTT. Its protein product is CASSYQTGRLAGDADTQYF.

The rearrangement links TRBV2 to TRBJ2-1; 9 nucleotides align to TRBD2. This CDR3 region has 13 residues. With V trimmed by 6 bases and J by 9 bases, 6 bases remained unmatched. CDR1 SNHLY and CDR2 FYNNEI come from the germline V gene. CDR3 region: CASSPAGGSEQFF. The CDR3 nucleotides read TGTGCCAGCAGCCCAGCGGGAGGTAGTGAGCAGTTCTTC.

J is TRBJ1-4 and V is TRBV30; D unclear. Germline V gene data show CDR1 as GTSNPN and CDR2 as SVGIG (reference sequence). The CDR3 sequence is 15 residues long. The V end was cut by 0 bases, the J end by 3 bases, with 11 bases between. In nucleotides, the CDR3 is TGTGCCTGGAGTGTATTTGACAACCCTAATGAAAAACTGTTTTTT. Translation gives CAWSVFDNPNEKLFF.

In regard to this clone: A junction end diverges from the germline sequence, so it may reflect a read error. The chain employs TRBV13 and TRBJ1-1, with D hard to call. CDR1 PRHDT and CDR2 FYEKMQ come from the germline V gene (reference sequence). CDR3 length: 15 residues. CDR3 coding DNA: TGTGCCAGCAGCGTAGGACCTGAGAAGAACACTGAAGCTTTCTTT. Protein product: CASSVGPEKNTEAFF.

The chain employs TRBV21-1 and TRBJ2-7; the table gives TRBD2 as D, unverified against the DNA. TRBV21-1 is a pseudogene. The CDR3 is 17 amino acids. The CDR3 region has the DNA TGTGCCAGCAGCAAACCGGATATGACAGCGGGGACCTACGAGCAGTACTTC. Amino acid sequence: CASSKPDMTAGTYEQYF.

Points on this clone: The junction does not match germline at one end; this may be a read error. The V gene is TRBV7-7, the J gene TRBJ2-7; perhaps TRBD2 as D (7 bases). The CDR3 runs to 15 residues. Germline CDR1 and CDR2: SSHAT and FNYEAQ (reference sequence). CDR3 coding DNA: TGTGCTAGCAGCTTAGGGGGGGCGGGGGACTACGAGCAGTACTTC. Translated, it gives CASSLGGAGDYEQYF. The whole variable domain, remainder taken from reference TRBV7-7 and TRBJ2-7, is GAGVSQSPRYKVTKRGQDVTLRCDPISSHATLYWYQQALGQGPEFLTYFNYEAQPDKSGLPSDRFSAERPEGSISTLTIQRTEQRDSAMYRCASSLGGAGDYEQYFGPGTRLTVT.

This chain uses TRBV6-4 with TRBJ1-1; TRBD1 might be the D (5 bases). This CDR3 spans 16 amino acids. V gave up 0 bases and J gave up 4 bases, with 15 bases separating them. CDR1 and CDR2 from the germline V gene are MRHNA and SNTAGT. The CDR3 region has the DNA TGTGCCAGCAGTGACTCGAAGGGACTGTCGGGCACTGAAGCTTTCTTT. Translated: CASSDSKGLSGTEAFF.

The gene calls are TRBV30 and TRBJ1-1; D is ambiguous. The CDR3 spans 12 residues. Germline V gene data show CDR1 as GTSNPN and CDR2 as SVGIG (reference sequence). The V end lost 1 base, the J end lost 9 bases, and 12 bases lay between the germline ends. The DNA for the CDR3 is TGTGCCTGGAGTGGCGGAGGGCGACAAGCTTTCTTT. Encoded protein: CAWSGGGRQAFF.

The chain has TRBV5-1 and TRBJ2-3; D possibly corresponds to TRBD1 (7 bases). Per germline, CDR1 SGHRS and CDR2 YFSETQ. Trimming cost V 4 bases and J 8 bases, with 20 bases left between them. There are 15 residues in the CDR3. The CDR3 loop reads CASSPGTNQGGTQYF. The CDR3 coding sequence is TGCGCCAGCAGCCCCGGGACCAACCAGGGGGGTACGCAGTATTTT.

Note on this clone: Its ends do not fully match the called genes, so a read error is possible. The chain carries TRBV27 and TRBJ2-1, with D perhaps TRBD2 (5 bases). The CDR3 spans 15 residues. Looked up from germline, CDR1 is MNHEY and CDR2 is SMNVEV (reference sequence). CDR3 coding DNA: TGTGCCACCAGTGACTGGACGGGAACCTACAATGAGCAGTTCTTC. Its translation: CATSDWTGTYNEQFF.

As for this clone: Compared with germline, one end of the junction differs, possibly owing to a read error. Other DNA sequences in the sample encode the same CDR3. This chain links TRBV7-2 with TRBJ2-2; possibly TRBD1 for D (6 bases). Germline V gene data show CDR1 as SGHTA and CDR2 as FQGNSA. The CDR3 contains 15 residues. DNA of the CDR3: TGTGCCAGCAGGCACGCAGGGGCGAACACTGGGGAGCTGTTTTTT. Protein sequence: CASRHAGANTGELFF.

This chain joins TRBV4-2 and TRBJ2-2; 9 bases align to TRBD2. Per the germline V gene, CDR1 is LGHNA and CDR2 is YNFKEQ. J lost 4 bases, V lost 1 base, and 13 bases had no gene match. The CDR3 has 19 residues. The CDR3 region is CASSQGPHAGGIRTGELFF. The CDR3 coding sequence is TGTGCCAGCAGCCAAGGCCCCCACGCGGGAGGGATTCGCACCGGGGAGCTGTTTTTT.

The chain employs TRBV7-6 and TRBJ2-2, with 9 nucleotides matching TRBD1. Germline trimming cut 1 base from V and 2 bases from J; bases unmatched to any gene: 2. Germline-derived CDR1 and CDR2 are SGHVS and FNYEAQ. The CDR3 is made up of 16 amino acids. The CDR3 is CASSLGQGGNTGELFF. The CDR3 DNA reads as TGTGCCAGCAGCTTAGGACAGGGGGGAAACACCGGGGAGCTGTTTTTT.

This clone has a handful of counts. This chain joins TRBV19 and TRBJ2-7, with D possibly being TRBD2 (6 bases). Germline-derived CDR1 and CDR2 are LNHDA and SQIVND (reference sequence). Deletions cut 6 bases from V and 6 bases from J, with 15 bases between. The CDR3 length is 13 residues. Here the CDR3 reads CASRPRESFEQYF. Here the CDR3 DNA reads TGTGCCAGTAGACCCCGGGAGTCTTTCGAGCAGTACTTC.

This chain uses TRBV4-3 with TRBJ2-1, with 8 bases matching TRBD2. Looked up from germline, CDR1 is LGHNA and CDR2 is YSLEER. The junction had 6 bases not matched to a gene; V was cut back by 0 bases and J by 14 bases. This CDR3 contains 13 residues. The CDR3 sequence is CASSQDRTSSEFF. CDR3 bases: TGCGCCAGCAGCCAAGACCGGACTAGCTCGGAGTTCTTC.

The CDR3 sequence: CASSATGETGNTIYF. As DNA, the CDR3 is TGTGCCAGCAGTGCCACAGGGGAAACTGGAAACACCATATATTTT. V gene TRBV25-1 combines with J gene TRBJ1-3, with TRBD1 matching 7 bases. Germline assignment: CDR1 MGHDK and CDR2 SYGVNS. Trimming took 4 bases from V and 2 from J; bases not matched to a gene: 5. This CDR3 comprises 15 residues.